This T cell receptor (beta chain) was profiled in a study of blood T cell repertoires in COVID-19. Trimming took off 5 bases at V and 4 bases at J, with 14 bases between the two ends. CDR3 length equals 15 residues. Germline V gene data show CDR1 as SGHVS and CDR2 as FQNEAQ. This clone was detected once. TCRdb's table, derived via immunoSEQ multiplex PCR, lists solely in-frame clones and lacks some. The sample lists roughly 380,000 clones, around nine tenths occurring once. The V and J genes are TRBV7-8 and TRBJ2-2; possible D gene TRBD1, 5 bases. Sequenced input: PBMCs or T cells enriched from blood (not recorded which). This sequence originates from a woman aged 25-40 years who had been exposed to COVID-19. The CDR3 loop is CASSHRGPVTGELFF. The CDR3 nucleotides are TGTGCCAGCAGCCATAGGGGCCCAGTCACCGGGGAGCTGTTTTTT.